This TCR beta chain is from a study of blood T cell repertoires in COVID-19. Across the study: Italy, Spain and the United States were the sources of the convalescent and acute COVID-19 samples.

This CDR3 has 15 amino acids. V dropped 4 bases and J dropped 2; count of bases not matched to a gene: 6. Germline CDR1 reads SGHDT; CDR2 reads YYEEEE. Clones were read by immunoSEQ multiplex PCR, and TCRdb kept only the in-frame ones, dropping some. The sample lists about 370,000 clones, roughly nine tenths occurring once. The chain links TRBV5-6 to TRBJ1-2, with 9 bases lining up with TRBD1. The TCR was taken from a man in his late teens or twenties who had recovered from COVID-19. The sequenced material came from PBMCs or T cells enriched from blood (not recorded which). CDR3 nucleotide sequence: TGTGCCAGCAGCCTTATTGGGACAGGGAACTATGGCTACACCTTC. Translating it yields CASSLIGTGNYGYTF.